The 27 T cell receptor beta chains below come from one sample, sequenced in a study of cytotoxic CD8 clonotypes in ibrutinib-treated CLL. Assay: immunoSEQ multiplex PCR; the TCRdb copy retains only in-frame clones and omits some. Among 300,000 to 400,000 clones listed, 67% were seen once. Specimen: PBMCs, collected after 36 months of ibrutinib treatment. These receptor sequences come from a human donor with chronic lymphocytic leukemia.

The V gene is TRBV5-1, the J gene TRBJ2-3; D is ambiguous. CDR1 is SGHRS and CDR2 is YFSETQ in the germline V gene. The V end was cut by 4 bases, the J end by 4 bases, with 10 bases between. CDR3 length: 13 residues. The CDR3 loop reads CASSDRVADTQYF. CDR3 bases: TGCGCCAGCAGCGATAGGGTGGCAGATACGCAGTATTTT.

This chain uses TRBV5-6 with TRBJ2-7; the match to TRBD1 covers 9 bases. The CDR3 is 14 amino acids. CDR1 is SGHDT and CDR2 is YYEEEE in the germline V gene. V lost 2 bases and J lost 2; bases outside the gene matches: 2. This CDR3 is CASSFGQGTYEQYF. Written as DNA, the CDR3 is TGTGCCAGCAGCTTTGGACAGGGGACCTACGAGCAGTACTTC.

The genes are TRBV7-9 and TRBJ2-6; no firm D call. V shed 0 bases and J shed 0 bases, with 6 bases lying between them. CDR3 length: 16 amino acids. The germline CDR1 and CDR2 sequences are SEHNR and FQNEAQ (reference sequence). Here the CDR3 DNA reads TGTGCCAGCAGCTTAGCGGTAACCTCTGGGGCCAACGTCCTGACTTTC. It specifies CASSLAVTSGANVLTF.

The rearrangement joins TRBV6-5 to TRBJ2-3; perhaps TRBD2 as D (5 bases). V was clipped by 2 bases and J by 3 bases, with 15 bases between them. The CDR3 extends over 16 amino acids. The germline CDR1 and CDR2 sequences are MNHEY and SVGAGI. CDR3 in DNA: TGTGCCAGCAGTTACCCTAGCAGAAGGGTTACAGATACGCAGTATTTT. Translated, it gives CASSYPSRRVTDTQYF.

This rearrangement joins TRBV9 to TRBJ1-2; D not certain. Germline CDR1 is SGDLS and CDR2 is YYNGEE. The CDR3 is 14 amino acids. V was pared by 3 bases and J by 4 bases, with 13 bases between. The CDR3 DNA reads as TGTGCCAGCAGCGCCAGGTCCTGGGGCTATGGCTACACCTTC. Its protein product is CASSARSWGYGYTF.

V usage is TRBV28 and J usage is TRBJ2-3, with D possibly being TRBD1 (5 bases). Per germline, CDR1 MDHEN and CDR2 SYDVKM. V was trimmed by 6 bases and J by 3 bases, leaving 16 bases between them. This CDR3 comprises 15 residues. The CDR3 DNA follows: TGTGCCAGCAGCCAAAGGGGCGCAGGAACAGATACGCAGTATTTT. It is translated as CASSQRGAGTDTQYF. The whole variable domain, filled in from reference TRBV28 and TRBJ2-3, reads DVKVTQSSRYLVKRTGEKVFLECVQDMDHENMFWYRQDPGLGLRLIYFSYDVKMKEKGDIPEGYSVSREKKERFSLILESASTNQTSMYLCASSQRGAGTDTQYFGPGTRLTVL.

V usage is TRBV7-2 and J usage is TRBJ2-3; D unclear. CDR1 and CDR2 (germline): SGHTA, FQGNSA. V lost 4 bases and J 0 bases, leaving 11 bases between the germline ends. This CDR3 region has 15 residues. CDR3 sequence: CASSYRGVSTDTQYF. The CDR3 DNA follows: TGTGCCAGCAGCTACCGTGGGGTTAGCACAGATACGCAGTATTTT. Together with reference TRBV7-2 and TRBJ2-3, the CDR3 gives the full variable domain: GAGVSQSPSNKVTEKGKDVELRCDPISGHTALYWYRQSLGQGLEFLIYFQGNSAPDKSGLPSDRFSAERTGGSVSTLTIQRTQQEDSAVYLCASSYRGVSTDTQYFGPGTRLTVL.

The chain carries TRBV28 and TRBJ1-2; D uncertain. Trimming removed 3 bases at V and 1 base at J, with 9 bases between. The CDR3 sequence is 14 residues long. From germline, CDR1 is MDHEN and CDR2 SYDVKM. The CDR3 protein is CASSLGSYNYGYTF. Written as DNA, the CDR3 is TGTGCCAGCAGTTTGGGCAGTTATAACTATGGCTACACCTTC.

In this sample, this clone turned up a few times. The J gene is TRBJ2-1, the V gene TRBV2; the D gene could be TRBD1 or TRBD2 (5 bases each). Trimming left V 1 base short and J 4 bases short, with 11 bases between. Germline CDR1 SNHLY, CDR2 FYNNEI. This CDR3 has 15 residues. The CDR3 bases are TGTGCCAGCAGTGAAGACCGGGACCCTTACAATGAGCAGTTCTTC. Its protein is CASSEDRDPYNEQFF.

V is TRBV5-6 and J is TRBJ1-2; D call uncertain. V gave up 4 bases and J gave up 0 bases, with 7 bases separating them. There are 13 residues in the CDR3. The V gene's germline CDR1 is SGHDT and CDR2 YYEEEE. CDR3 loop: CASSREANYGYTF. CDR3 DNA: TGTGCCAGCAGCCGGGAAGCTAACTATGGCTACACCTTC.

The gene calls are TRBV29-1 and TRBJ2-1; D may be TRBD2 (6 bases). Deletions cut 4 bases from V and 0 bases from J, with 13 bases between. Germline V lookup: CDR1 SQVTM, CDR2 ANQGSEA. CDR3 length: 15 amino acids. The CDR3: CSVGRDSFSYNEQFF. In DNA, the CDR3 is TGCAGCGTTGGCCGGGACTCTTTCTCCTACAATGAGCAGTTCTTC.

The V gene is TRBV6-5, the J gene TRBJ2-7, with D uncertain. Germline lookup yields CDR1 MNHEY and CDR2 SVGAGI. The CDR3 spans 14 residues. Trimming pared 0 bases from V and 4 bases from J, leaving 10 bases between. In nucleotides, the CDR3 is TGTGCCAGCAGTTACTCAGATGTCTGGTACGAGCAGTACTTC. It specifies CASSYSDVWYEQYF.

The V gene is TRBV6-6, the J gene TRBJ1-3, with 8 bases lining up with TRBD1. Trimming removed 2 bases from V and 4 bases from J; junction bases left unmatched: 7. CDR3 length: 16 amino acids. CDR1 and CDR2 (germline): MNHNY, SVGAGI (reference sequence). The CDR3 sequence: CASSYQTGVTGNTIYF. CDR3 nucleotide sequence: TGTGCCAGCAGTTACCAGACAGGGGTAACAGGAAACACCATATATTTT.

The V call is TRBV7-2, the J call TRBJ2-6; no clear D. Deletions cut 1 base from V and 3 bases from J, with 1 base between. The CDR3 extends over 13 amino acids. CDR1 and CDR2 from the germline V gene are SGHTA and FQGNSA. The CDR3 DNA follows: TGTGCCAGCAGCTTAGTTGGGGCCAACGTCCTGACTTTC. It translates to CASSLVGANVLTF.

This sequence joins TRBV28 and TRBJ2-3, with 8 bases lining up with TRBD2. CDR1 is MDHEN and CDR2 is SYDVKM in the germline V gene. V lost 4 bases and J lost 0; bases outside the gene matches: 6. The CDR3 totals 16 residues. The CDR3 coding sequence is TGTGCCAGCAGTTCCCACCGGGAGGGTAGCACAGATACGCAGTATTTT. Amino acid sequence: CASSSHREGSTDTQYF.

This clone occurred a few times. J is TRBJ2-7 and V is TRBV6-1, with TRBD1 identical over 9 bases. V lost 8 bases, J lost 6 bases, and 8 bases stayed unmatched. CDR1 is MNHNS, CDR2 SASEGT, per germline. The CDR3 is made up of 13 amino acids. CDR3 nucleotides: TGTGCCAGCGATTGGGACAGGGTTGGCGAGCAGTACTTC. The encoded protein is CASDWDRVGEQYF.

The chain joins TRBV27 to TRBJ2-7; 7 bases fit TRBD1. The CDR3 has 14 residues. Losses at the gene ends were 6 bases for V and 1 base for J; bases not matched to a gene: 6. Looked up from germline, CDR1 is MNHEY and CDR2 is SMNVEV (reference sequence). CDR3 in DNA: TGTGCCAGCAGCCTCCGGACAGGTTCCTACGAGCAGTACTTC. It encodes CASSLRTGSYEQYF.

The chain uses TRBV15 and TRBJ2-5, with no clear D. CDR1 and CDR2 from the germline V gene are LNHNV and YYDKDF (reference sequence). The V end was cut by 4 bases, the J end by 5 bases, with 14 bases between. This CDR3 comprises 14 residues. The CDR3 reads CATSTSRVRETQYF. The CDR3 DNA reads as TGTGCCACCAGCACGTCTCGTGTGCGGGAGACCCAGTACTTC.

The rearrangement links TRBV7-2 to TRBJ2-7; tentatively, D is TRBD2 (5 bases). Germline CDR1 and CDR2: SGHTA and FQGNSA. The germline V and J ends were trimmed by 4 bases and 7 bases, with 11 bases remaining between them. The CDR3 has 12 amino acids. This chain's CDR3 is CASSSPREEQYF. CDR3 DNA sequence: TGTGCCAGCAGCTCCCCCCGGGAAGAGCAGTACTTC.

The chain carries TRBV19 and TRBJ1-5, with 7 positions matching TRBD1. The CDR3 is made up of 14 amino acids. Germline assignment: CDR1 LNHDA and CDR2 SQIVND (reference sequence). V shed 5 bases and J 5 bases; nucleotides not matched to a gene: 6. The CDR3 region has the DNA TGTGCCAGTAGTCCCTACAGGGGTGATCAGCCCCAGCATTTT. Translating it yields CASSPYRGDQPQHF.

The chain combines TRBV13 with TRBJ1-5, with D unclear. CDR1 and CDR2 from the germline V gene are PRHDT and FYEKMQ (reference sequence). V lost 3 bases, J lost 3 bases, and 9 bases lay in between. The CDR3 length is 14 residues. CDR3 coding DNA: TGTGCCAGCAGCTTTGGACCCGACAATCAGCCCCAGCATTTT. It is translated as CASSFGPDNQPQHF.

This sequence joins TRBV7-3 and TRBJ2-1; 10 nucleotides align to TRBD2. Germline values: CDR1 SGHTA, CDR2 FQGTGA. V was clipped by 2 bases and J by 9 bases; unmatched bases: 16. The CDR3 loop spans 18 amino acids. The CDR3 here is CASSLRPIRLAGVGEQFF. CDR3 nucleotides: TGTGCCAGCAGCTTACGACCAATTAGGCTAGCGGGAGTTGGTGAGCAGTTCTTC.

This chain uses TRBV7-2 with TRBJ2-7; 8 nucleotides agree with TRBD2. Germline V gene data show CDR1 as SGHTA and CDR2 as FQGNSA. The CDR3 contains 17 residues. The junction had 14 bases not matched to a gene; V was cut back by 5 bases and J by 2 bases. The chain's CDR3 is CASSPHSLAGGTYEQYF. The CDR3 DNA is TGTGCCAGCAGCCCCCATAGCCTAGCGGGCGGAACCTACGAGCAGTACTTC.

This rearrangement joins TRBV5-4 to TRBJ2-1; 13 nucleotides align to TRBD2. The CDR3 has 16 amino acids. Germline-derived CDR1 and CDR2 are SGHNT and YYREEE (reference sequence). J gave up 4 bases and V 4 bases, and 5 bases lay outside the gene matches. CDR3 loop: CASSTGTSGAYNEQFF. CDR3 nucleotides: TGTGCCAGCAGCACCGGGACTAGCGGGGCTTACAATGAGCAGTTCTTC.

V and J are TRBV10-3 and TRBJ2-7; no definite D call. This CDR3 contains 12 residues. Trimming shortened V by 4 bases and J by 4 bases, and 8 bases separated the two germline ends. CDR1 and CDR2 from the germline V gene are ENHRY and SYGVKD. CDR3 coding DNA: TGTGCCATCAGTGCCTCCGGGTACGAGCAGTACTTC. Residues: CAISASGYEQYF.

CDR3 in amino acids: CASSSSGTDTQYF. The CDR3, as DNA: TGTGCCAGCAGTTCCTCGGGGACAGATACGCAGTATTTT. The V gene is TRBV6-5, the J gene TRBJ2-3; weak D call: TRBD2 (5 bases). The CDR3 runs 13 residues. In germline, CDR1 is MNHEY, CDR2 SVGAGI. Deletions cut 4 bases from V and 3 bases from J, with 8 bases between.

The DNA of the CDR3 is TGTGCCACCAGCAGAGAGGGGTATGGTTATCGTACGACCGGGGAGCTGTTTTTT. Protein sequence: CATSREGYGYRTTGELFF. The J gene is TRBJ2-2, the V gene TRBV15; D is unclear. The V end lost 0 bases, the J end lost 5 bases, and 19 bases lay between the germline ends. The CDR3 is 18 amino acids. Per the germline V gene, CDR1 is LNHNV and CDR2 is YYDKDF (reference sequence).